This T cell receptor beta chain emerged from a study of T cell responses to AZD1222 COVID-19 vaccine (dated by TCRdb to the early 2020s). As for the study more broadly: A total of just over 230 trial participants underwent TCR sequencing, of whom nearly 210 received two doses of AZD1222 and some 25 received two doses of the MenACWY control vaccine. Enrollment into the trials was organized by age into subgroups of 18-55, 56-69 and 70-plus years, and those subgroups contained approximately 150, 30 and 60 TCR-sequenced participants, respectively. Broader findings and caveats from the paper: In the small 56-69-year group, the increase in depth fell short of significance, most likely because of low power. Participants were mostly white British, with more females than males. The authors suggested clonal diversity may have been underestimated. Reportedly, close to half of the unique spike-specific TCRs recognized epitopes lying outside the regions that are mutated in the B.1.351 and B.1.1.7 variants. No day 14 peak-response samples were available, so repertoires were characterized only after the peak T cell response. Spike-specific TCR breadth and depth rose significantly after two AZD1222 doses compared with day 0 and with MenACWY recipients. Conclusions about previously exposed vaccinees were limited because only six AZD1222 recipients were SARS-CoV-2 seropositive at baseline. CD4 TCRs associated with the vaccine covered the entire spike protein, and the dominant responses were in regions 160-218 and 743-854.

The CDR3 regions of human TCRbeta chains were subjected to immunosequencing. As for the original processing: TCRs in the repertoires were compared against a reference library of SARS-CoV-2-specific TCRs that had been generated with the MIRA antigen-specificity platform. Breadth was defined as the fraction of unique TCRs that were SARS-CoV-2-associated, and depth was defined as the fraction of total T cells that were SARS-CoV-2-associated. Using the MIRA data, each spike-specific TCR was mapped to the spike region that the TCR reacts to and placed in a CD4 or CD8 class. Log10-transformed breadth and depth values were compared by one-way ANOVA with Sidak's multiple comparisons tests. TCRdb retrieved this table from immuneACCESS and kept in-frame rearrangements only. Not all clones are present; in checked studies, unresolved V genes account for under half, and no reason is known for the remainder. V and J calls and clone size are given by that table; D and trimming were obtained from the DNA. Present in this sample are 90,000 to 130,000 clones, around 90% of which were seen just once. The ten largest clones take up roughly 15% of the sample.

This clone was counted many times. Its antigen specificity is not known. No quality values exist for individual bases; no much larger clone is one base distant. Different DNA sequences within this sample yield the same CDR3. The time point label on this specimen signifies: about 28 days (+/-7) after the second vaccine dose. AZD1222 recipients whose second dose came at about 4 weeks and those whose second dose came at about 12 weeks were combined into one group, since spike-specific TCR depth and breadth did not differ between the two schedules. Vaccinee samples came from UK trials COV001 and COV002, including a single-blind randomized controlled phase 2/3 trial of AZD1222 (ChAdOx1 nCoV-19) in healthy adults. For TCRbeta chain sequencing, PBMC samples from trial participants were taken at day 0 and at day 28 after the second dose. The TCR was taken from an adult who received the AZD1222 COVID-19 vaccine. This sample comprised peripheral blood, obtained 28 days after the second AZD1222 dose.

This receptor has the CDR3 CASSLQGALNYGYTF. The DNA sequence is as follows: TGTGCCAGCAGCCTACAGGGAGCCCTTAACTATGGCTACACCTTC. The sequence joins TRBV3-1 (or the pseudogene TRBV3-2) to TRBJ1-2, with TRBD1 tentatively as D gene (6 bases match). The germline ends are 13 bases apart after V is trimmed by 4 bases and J by 1 base. In the germline V gene (reference sequence), CDR1 corresponds to LGHDT and CDR2 to YNNKEL. Including the terminal cysteine and phenylalanine, the CDR3 comprises 15 residues. Of the read, only the CDR3 DNA is kept; its 45 bases are in frame from base 1.